Following are 7 T cell receptor beta chains from one sample sequenced in a study of spatial heterogeneity in lung cancer. Each CDR3 protein is one row after TCRdb ran MiXCR on the 5' RACE reads. Counted here are almost 75,000 distinct CDR3 sequences, roughly 14% occurring once; the ten biggest clones make up roughly 7%. The time point: sample taken at primary tumor resection. Whole RNA came from tumor, nontumor lung or frozen PBMC and was sequenced without being sorted. Sequenced here: PBMCs, sampled at surgery. The receptors shown here come from a male donor with early-stage non-small cell lung cancer.

This clonotype was observed many times. J is TRBJ2-1 and V is TRBV12-3 or TRBV12-4, with 12 nucleotides matching TRBD2. J lost 7 bases, V lost 2 bases, and 6 bases had no gene match. The CDR3 spans 16 residues. CDR3 sequence: CASSLWTSGNSNEQFF. CDR3 nucleotides: TGTGCCAGCAGTTTATGGACTAGCGGGAATTCAAATGAGCAGTTCTTC.

This chain connects TRBV9 to TRBJ2-1; D may correspond to TRBD1 or TRBD2 (5 bases each). The CDR3 runs to 13 residues. The V end lost 4 bases, the J end lost 8 bases, and 13 bases lay between the germline ends. Germline CDR1 and CDR2: SGDLS and YYNGEE. This CDR3 is CASSFRVSDEQFF. The DNA of the CDR3 is TGTGCCAGCAGCTTCAGGGTTAGCGATGAGCAGTTCTTC.

At least ten counts were recorded for this clonotype. Here the CDR3 DNA reads TGTGCCAGCAGTTACCGGACTAGCGGCTACAATGAGCAGTTCTTC. Amino acid sequence: CASSYRTSGYNEQFF. This chain links TRBV6-2 or TRBV6-3 with TRBJ2-1, with 10 bases fitting TRBD2. CDR1 is MNHEY, CDR2 SVGEGT, per germline. The V gene end was trimmed by 2 bases and the J gene end by 3 bases; junction bases not matched to a gene: 1. CDR3 size: 15 residues.

This clonotype was seen many times. J is TRBJ1-2 and V is TRBV12-3 or TRBV12-4, with 10 bases identical to TRBD1. Losses at the gene ends were 5 bases for V and 7 bases for J; bases not matched to a gene: 7. The CDR3 is 14 residues long. CDR3 nucleotide sequence: TGTGCCAGCAGTCAGCTGAGGACAGGGGGTGGCTACACCTTC. Translated: CASSQLRTGGGYTF.

The chain combines TRBV10-2 with TRBJ2-1; TRBD1 matches at 8 bases. Germline V gene data show CDR1 as WSHSY and CDR2 as SAAADI. The CDR3 length is 15 residues. Unmatched junction bases numbered 5, after V lost 7 bases and J lost 0 bases. This CDR3 reads CASISQGASYNEQFF. The CDR3 region has the DNA TGCGCCAGCATAAGTCAGGGGGCCTCCTACAATGAGCAGTTCTTC.

The table lists this clonotype with many counts. The J gene is TRBJ2-5, the V gene TRBV19; D not certain. V gave up 4 bases and J gave up 5 bases, with 8 bases separating them. CDR1 and CDR2 from the germline V gene are LNHDA and SQIVND (reference sequence). The CDR3 totals 12 residues. The CDR3 sequence: CASSTLKETQYF. In nucleotides, the CDR3 is TGTGCCAGTAGTACCCTGAAGGAGACCCAGTACTTC.

This clonotype occurred many times. V usage is TRBV5-6 and J usage is TRBJ2-1, with a tentative D call TRBD2 (5 bases). V lost 5 bases and J 13 bases, leaving 13 bases between the germline ends. The CDR3 runs to 11 residues. CDR1 is SGHDT, CDR2 YYEEEE, per germline. DNA for the CDR3: TGTGCCAGCAGATCCGGGATCTCTCAGTTCTTC. This encodes CASRSGISQFF. Full variable domain (rest looked up from reference TRBV5-6 and TRBJ2-1): DAGVTQSPTHLIKTRGQQVTLRCSPKSGHDTVSWYQQALGQGPQFIFQYYEEEERQRGNFPDRFSGHQFPNYSSELNVNALLLGDSALYLCASRSGISQFFGPGTRLTVL.